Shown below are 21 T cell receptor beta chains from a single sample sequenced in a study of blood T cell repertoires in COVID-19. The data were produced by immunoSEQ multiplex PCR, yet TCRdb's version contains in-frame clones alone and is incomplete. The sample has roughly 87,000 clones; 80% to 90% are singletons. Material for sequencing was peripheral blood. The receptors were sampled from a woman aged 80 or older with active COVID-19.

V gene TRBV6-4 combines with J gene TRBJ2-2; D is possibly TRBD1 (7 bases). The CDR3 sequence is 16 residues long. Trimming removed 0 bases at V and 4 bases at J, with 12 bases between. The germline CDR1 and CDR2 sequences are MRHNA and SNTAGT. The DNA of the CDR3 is TGTGCCAGCAGTGACTCCCCAGGGGGGACCACCGGGGAGCTGTTTTTT. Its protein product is CASSDSPGGTTGELFF.

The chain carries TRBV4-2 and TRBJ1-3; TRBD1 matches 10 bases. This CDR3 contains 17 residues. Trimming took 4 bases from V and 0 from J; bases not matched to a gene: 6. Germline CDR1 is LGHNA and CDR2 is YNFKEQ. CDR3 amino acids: CASSPSDRGPSGNTIYF. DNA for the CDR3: TGTGCCAGCAGCCCCTCCGACAGGGGGCCCTCTGGAAACACCATATATTTT.

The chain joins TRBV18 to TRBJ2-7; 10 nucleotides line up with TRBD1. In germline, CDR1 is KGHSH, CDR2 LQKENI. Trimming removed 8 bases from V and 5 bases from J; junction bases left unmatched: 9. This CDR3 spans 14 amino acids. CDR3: CASKSTGGMDEQYF. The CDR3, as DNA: TGTGCCAGCAAATCGACAGGGGGCATGGACGAGCAGTACTTC.

As DNA, the CDR3 is TGTGCCAGCAGCTGGTCAGGGGGTGAGCAGTTCTTC. As protein: CASSWSGGEQFF. The chain uses TRBV7-3 and TRBJ2-1; 7 bases are a match to TRBD1. From germline, CDR1 is SGHTA and CDR2 FQGTGA. V lost 4 bases and J lost 9; bases outside the gene matches: 3. This CDR3 has 12 amino acids.

Written as DNA, the CDR3 is TGTGCCAGCAGTATACAGGGGGAGAACACTGAAGCTTTCTTT. Encoded protein: CASSIQGENTEAFF. The gene calls are TRBV6-5 and TRBJ1-1, with 8 bases that match TRBD1. Germline CDR1 reads MNHEY; CDR2 reads SVGAGI. V gave up 5 bases and J gave up 1 base; unmatched junction bases: 3. CDR3 size: 14 residues.

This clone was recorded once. CDR3 nucleotides: TGTGCCAGCAGTTTAATAACTAGCGGGAGGGCCATGCAGTTCTTC. The encoded protein is CASSLITSGRAMQFF. The rearrangement uses TRBV27 and TRBJ2-1; 13 nucleotides agree with TRBD2. Trimming took 2 bases from V and 12 from J; bases not matched to a gene: 7. CDR1 is MNHEY, CDR2 SMNVEV, per germline (reference sequence). The CDR3 extends over 15 amino acids.

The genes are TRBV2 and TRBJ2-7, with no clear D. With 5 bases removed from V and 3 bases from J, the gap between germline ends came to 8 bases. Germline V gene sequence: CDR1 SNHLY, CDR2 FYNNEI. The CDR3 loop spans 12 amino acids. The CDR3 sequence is CASSFRGYEQYF. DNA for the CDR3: TGTGCCAGCAGTTTTCGCGGCTACGAGCAGTACTTC.

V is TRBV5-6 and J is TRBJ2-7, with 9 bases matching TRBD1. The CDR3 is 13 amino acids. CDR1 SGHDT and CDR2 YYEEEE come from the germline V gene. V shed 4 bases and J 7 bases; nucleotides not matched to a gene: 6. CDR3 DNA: TGTGCCAGCAGCCGTTGGACAGGGGAAGAGCAGTACTTC. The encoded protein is CASSRWTGEEQYF.

The CDR3 loop is CSVERTRNYGYTF. CDR3 nucleotides: TGCAGCGTTGAGCGTACCAGGAACTATGGCTACACCTTC. The V and J genes are TRBV29-1 and TRBJ1-2; D is undetermined. This CDR3 is 13 amino acids long. V lost 3 bases and J lost 2, with 10 bases in between. Germline assignment: CDR1 SQVTM and CDR2 ANQGSEA.

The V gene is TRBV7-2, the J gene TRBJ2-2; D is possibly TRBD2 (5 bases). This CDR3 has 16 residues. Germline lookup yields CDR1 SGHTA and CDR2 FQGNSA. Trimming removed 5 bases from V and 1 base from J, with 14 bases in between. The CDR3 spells CASSARRDLNTGELFF. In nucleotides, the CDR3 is TGTGCCAGCAGCGCCCGTCGGGATCTGAACACCGGGGAGCTGTTTTTT.

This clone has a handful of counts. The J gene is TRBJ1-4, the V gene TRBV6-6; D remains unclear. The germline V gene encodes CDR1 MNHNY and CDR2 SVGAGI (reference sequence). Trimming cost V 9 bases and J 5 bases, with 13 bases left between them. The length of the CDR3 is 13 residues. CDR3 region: CASTGRENEKLFF. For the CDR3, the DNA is TGTGCCAGTACCGGGAGGGAAAATGAAAAACTGTTTTTT.

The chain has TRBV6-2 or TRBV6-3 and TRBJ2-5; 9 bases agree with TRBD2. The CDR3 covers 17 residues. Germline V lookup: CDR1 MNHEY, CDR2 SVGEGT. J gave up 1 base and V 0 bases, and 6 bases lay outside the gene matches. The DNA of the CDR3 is TGTGCCAGCAGTTACTCGTTGACTAGCGGATCCCAAGAGACCCAGTACTTC. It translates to CASSYSLTSGSQETQYF.

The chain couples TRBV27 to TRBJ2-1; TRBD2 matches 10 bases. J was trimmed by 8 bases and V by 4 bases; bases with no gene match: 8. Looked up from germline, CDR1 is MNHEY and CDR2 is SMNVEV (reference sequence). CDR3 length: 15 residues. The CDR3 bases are TGTGCCAGCAGTTCAGGGGAGCGGGAGGGGGATGAGCAGTTCTTC. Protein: CASSSGEREGDEQFF.

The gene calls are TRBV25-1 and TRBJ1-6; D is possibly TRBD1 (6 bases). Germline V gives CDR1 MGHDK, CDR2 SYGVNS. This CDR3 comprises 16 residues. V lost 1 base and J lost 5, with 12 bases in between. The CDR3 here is CASSESGARDNSPLHF. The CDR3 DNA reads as TGTGCCAGCAGTGAATCAGGGGCGAGGGATAATTCACCCCTCCACTTT.

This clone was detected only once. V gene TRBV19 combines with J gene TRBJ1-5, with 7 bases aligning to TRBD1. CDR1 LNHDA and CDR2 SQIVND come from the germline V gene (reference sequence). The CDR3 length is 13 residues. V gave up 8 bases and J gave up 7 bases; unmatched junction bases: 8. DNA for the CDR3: TGTGCCAGTGAGGACAGGATGGGGCAGCCCCAGCATTTT. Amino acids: CASEDRMGQPQHF. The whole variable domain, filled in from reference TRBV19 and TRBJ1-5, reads DGGITQSPKYLFRKEGQNVTLSCEQNLNHDAMYWYRQDPGQGLRLIYYSQIVNDFQKGDIAEGYSVSREKKESFPLTVTSAQKNPTAFYLCASEDRMGQPQHFGDGTRLSIL.

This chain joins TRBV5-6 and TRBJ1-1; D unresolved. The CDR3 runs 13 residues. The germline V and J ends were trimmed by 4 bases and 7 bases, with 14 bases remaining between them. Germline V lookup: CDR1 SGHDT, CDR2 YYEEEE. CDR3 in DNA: TGTGCCAGCAGCCCAAGATGGGGAGTTGAAGCTTTCTTT. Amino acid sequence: CASSPRWGVEAFF.

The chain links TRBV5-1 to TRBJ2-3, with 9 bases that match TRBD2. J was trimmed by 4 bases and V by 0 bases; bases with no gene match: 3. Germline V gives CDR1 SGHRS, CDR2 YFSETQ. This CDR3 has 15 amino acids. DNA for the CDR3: TGCGCCAGCAGCTTGGGCGGGAGGGGGTCAGATACGCAGTATTTT. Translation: CASSLGGRGSDTQYF. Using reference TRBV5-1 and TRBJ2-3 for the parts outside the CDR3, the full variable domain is KAGVTQTPRYLIKTRGQQVTLSCSPISGHRSVSWYQQTPGQGLQFLFEYFSETQRNKGNFPGRFSGRQFSNSRSEMNVSTLELGDSALYLCASSLGGRGSDTQYFGPGTRLTVL.

The CDR3 loop reads CASSGLGVGSYEQYF. CDR3 sequence (DNA): TGTGCCAGCAGTGGGTTAGGGGTAGGCTCCTACGAGCAGTACTTC. This chain joins TRBV2 and TRBJ2-7, with a weak D call TRBD1 (5 bases). From germline, CDR1 is SNHLY and CDR2 FYNNEI. Trimming cost V 4 bases and J 0 bases, with 13 bases left between them. The CDR3 contains 15 residues.

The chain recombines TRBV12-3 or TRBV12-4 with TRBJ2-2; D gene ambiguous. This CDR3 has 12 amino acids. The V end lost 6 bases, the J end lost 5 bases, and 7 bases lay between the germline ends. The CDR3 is CASRPDTGELFF. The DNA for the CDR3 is TGTGCCAGCAGGCCAGATACCGGGGAGCTGTTTTTT.

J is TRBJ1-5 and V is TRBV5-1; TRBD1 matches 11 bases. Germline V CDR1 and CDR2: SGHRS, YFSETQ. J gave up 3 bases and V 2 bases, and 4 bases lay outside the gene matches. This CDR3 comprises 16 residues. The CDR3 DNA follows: TGCGCCAGCAGCTTAGGACAGGGGGCCCCCAATCAGCCCCAGCATTTT. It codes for CASSLGQGAPNQPQHF.

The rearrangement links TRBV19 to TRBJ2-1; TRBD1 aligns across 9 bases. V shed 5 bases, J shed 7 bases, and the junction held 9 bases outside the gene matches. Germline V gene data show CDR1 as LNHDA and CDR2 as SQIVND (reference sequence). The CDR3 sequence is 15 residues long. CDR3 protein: CASSLRTGARNEQFF. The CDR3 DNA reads TGTGCCAGTAGTCTACGGACAGGGGCGAGGAATGAGCAGTTCTTC. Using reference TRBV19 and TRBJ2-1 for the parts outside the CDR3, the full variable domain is DGGITQSPKYLFRKEGQNVTLSCEQNLNHDAMYWYRQDPGQGLRLIYYSQIVNDFQKGDIAEGYSVSREKKESFPLTVTSAQKNPTAFYLCASSLRTGARNEQFFGPGTRLTVL.